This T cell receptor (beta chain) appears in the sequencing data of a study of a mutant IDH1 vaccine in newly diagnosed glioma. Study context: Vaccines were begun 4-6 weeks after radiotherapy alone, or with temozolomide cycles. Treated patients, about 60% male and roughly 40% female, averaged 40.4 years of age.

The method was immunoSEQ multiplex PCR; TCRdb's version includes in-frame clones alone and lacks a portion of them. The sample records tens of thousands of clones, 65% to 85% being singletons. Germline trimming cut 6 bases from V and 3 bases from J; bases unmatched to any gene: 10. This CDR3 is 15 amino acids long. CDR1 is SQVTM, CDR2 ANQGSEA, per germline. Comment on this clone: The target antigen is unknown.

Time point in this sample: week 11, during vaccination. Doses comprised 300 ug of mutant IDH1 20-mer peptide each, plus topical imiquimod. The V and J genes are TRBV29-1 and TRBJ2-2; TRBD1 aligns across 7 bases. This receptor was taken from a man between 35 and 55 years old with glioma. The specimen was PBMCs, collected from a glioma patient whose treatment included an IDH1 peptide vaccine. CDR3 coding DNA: TGCAGCGTCTCAAGAGGGGGCGTAGACACCGGGGAGCTGTTTTTT. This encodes CSVSRGGVDTGELFF.